These 24 T cell receptor beta chains were sequenced from one sample in a study of blood T cell repertoires in COVID-19. The protocol was immunoSEQ multiplex PCR, while the TCRdb copy is restricted to in-frame clones and leaves out a portion. The sample includes about 310,000 clones, about nine tenths of them seen just once. Specimen: PBMCs or T cells enriched from blood (not recorded which). These receptors were collected from a woman aged 40-49 years who had recovered from COVID-19.

V and J are TRBV7-3 and TRBJ1-1; a weak D match, TRBD1 (5 bases). The V end lost 5 bases, the J end lost 5 bases, and 12 bases lay between the germline ends. The CDR3 contains 13 residues. In germline, CDR1 is SGHTA, CDR2 FQGTGA. CDR3 residues: CASSLQQGTEAFF. The CDR3 DNA follows: TGTGCCAGCAGCCTCCAGCAGGGTACTGAAGCTTTCTTT.

The V gene is TRBV2, the J gene TRBJ2-5; 7 nucleotides match TRBD2. The trim removed 6 bases at V and 5 bases at J, leaving 9 bases unmatched. The germline gives CDR1 SNHLY, CDR2 FYNNEI. This CDR3 is built from 14 residues. Here the CDR3 reads CASRLALVGETQYF. DNA for the CDR3: TGTGCCAGCAGACTAGCGCTCGTCGGGGAGACCCAGTACTTC.

The gene calls are TRBV7-2 and TRBJ1-1; D uncertain. V shed 1 base and J shed 8 bases, with 11 bases lying between them. The CDR3 has 13 residues. Germline CDR1 reads SGHTA; CDR2 reads FQGNSA. CDR3 protein: CASSLGTQAEAFF. As DNA, the CDR3 is TGTGCCAGCAGCTTAGGAACTCAAGCGGAAGCTTTCTTT. The variable domain in full, completed from reference TRBV7-2 and TRBJ1-1, reads GAGVSQSPSNKVTEKGKDVELRCDPISGHTALYWYRQSLGQGLEFLIYFQGNSAPDKSGLPSDRFSAERTGGSVSTLTIQRTQQEDSAVYLCASSLGTQAEAFFGQGTRLTVV.

V is TRBV4-2 and J is TRBJ2-7; 10 bases fit TRBD2. CDR1 is LGHNA and CDR2 is YNFKEQ in the germline V gene. There are 16 residues in the CDR3. With 4 bases clipped from V and 2 bases from J, the junction kept 8 bases outside the gene matches. The CDR3 here is CASSPGLGLAPYEQYF. The CDR3 bases are TGTGCCAGCAGCCCGGGGCTGGGACTAGCGCCCTACGAGCAGTACTTC.

The CDR3 protein is CASSVEGYQPQHF. DNA for the CDR3: TGTGCCAGCAGCGTGGAGGGGTATCAGCCCCAGCATTTT. This chain joins TRBV9 and TRBJ1-5; D is perhaps TRBD1 (5 bases). Germline loops: CDR1 SGDLS, CDR2 YYNGEE. The V end lost 2 bases, the J end lost 5 bases, and 8 bases lay between the germline ends. The CDR3 is made up of 13 amino acids.

This clone was recorded only once. One end of the junction is discordant with germline, which a read error may explain. The chain links TRBV7-7 to TRBJ2-5, with a possible D match to TRBD2 (5 bases). Germline V gene sequence: CDR1 SSHAT, CDR2 FNYEAQ (reference sequence). The CDR3 runs to 16 residues. The DNA of the CDR3 is TGTGCTAGCAGCTTAGTAGGAGGCGGCAACCAAGAGACCCAGTACTTC. Translating it yields CASSLVGGGNQETQYF. Looking up the rest from reference TRBV7-7 and TRBJ2-5 gives the full variable domain: GAGVSQSPRYKVTKRGQDVTLRCDPISSHATLYWYQQALGQGPEFLTYFNYEAQPDKSGLPSDRFSAERPEGSISTLTIQRTEQRDSAMYRCASSLVGGGNQETQYFGPGTRLLVL.

The V gene is TRBV21-1, the J gene TRBJ1-5. TRBV21-1 is marked as a pseudogene. CDR3 length equals 15 residues. The CDR3 sequence: CASAGVCKGNQPQHF. The CDR3 nucleotides read TGTGCCAGCGCGGGGGTATGTAAGGGGAATCAGCCCCAGCATTTT.

The chain recombines TRBV4-3 with TRBJ1-1, with D perhaps matching TRBD1 (5 bases). V dropped 3 bases and J dropped 4 bases, with 15 bases sitting between them. Germline V gene lookup returns CDR1 LGHNA and CDR2 YSLEER. The CDR3 runs 15 residues. For the CDR3, the DNA is TGCGCCAGCAGCCAGGTGGCAGGGTTGAGCACTGAAGCTTTCTTT. Residues: CASSQVAGLSTEAFF.

The chain carries TRBV11-3 and TRBJ2-6; D is ambiguous. CDR1 is SGHNT, CDR2 YENEEA, per germline. This CDR3 is 16 amino acids long. The V end lost 3 bases, the J end lost 6 bases, and 15 bases lay between the germline ends. The CDR3 DNA is TGTGCCAGCAGCTTTGGCGGAGAATCCCAGGCCAACGTCCTGACTTTC. Protein sequence: CASSFGGESQANVLTF.

The rearrangement joins TRBV27 to TRBJ2-2; tentatively, D is TRBD2 (6 bases). This CDR3 spans 17 amino acids. Germline V lookup: CDR1 MNHEY, CDR2 SMNVEV (reference sequence). V was shortened by 2 bases and J by 5 bases, with 18 bases between the two germline ends. CDR3 DNA sequence: TGTGCCAGCAGTTTAAGTCAGCGAGGGGCGGGAACCGGGGAGCTGTTTTTT. Amino acid sequence: CASSLSQRGAGTGELFF.

This chain joins TRBV21-1 and TRBJ2-7; the table's D call of TRBD2 was not tested on the DNA. TRBV21-1 is a pseudogene. There are 13 residues in the CDR3. CDR3 sequence (DNA): TGTGCCAGCAGGAGTAATTCGGCCTACGAGCAGTACTTC. Its protein is CASRSNSAYEQYF.

V and J are TRBV2 and TRBJ2-5, with TRBD1 as a possible D gene (6 bases). CDR1 is SNHLY, CDR2 FYNNEI, per germline. This CDR3 comprises 13 residues. V lost 6 bases, J lost 1 base, and 9 bases lay in between. The CDR3 sequence: CASRIRGQETQYF. In DNA form, the CDR3 reads TGTGCCAGCAGGATCAGGGGCCAAGAGACCCAGTACTTC.

The chain has TRBV2 and TRBJ2-7, with no clear D. V was clipped by 1 base and J by 2 bases, with 6 bases between them. CDR3 length: 13 amino acids. Germline V CDR1 and CDR2: SNHLY, FYNNEI. The CDR3 spells CASSEDSPYEQYF. The CDR3 nucleotides are TGTGCCAGCAGTGAAGACAGTCCCTACGAGCAGTACTTC.

The V gene is TRBV7-2, the J gene TRBJ2-3; 7 nucleotides align to TRBD2. This CDR3 comprises 14 residues. With 5 bases clipped from V and 3 bases from J, the junction kept 5 bases outside the gene matches. CDR1 is SGHTA and CDR2 is FQGNSA in the germline V gene. The CDR3 DNA is TGTGCCAGCAGCCCCCGACTAGCAACAGATACGCAGTATTTT. Its protein is CASSPRLATDTQYF.

The genes are TRBV27 and TRBJ1-6; D remains unclear. The germline V and J ends were trimmed by 6 bases and 2 bases, with 11 bases remaining between them. Per germline, CDR1 MNHEY and CDR2 SMNVEV (reference sequence). This CDR3 has 15 amino acids. CDR3 in amino acids: CASSITGTYNSPLHF. The DNA for the CDR3 is TGTGCCAGCAGCATCACCGGGACCTATAATTCACCCCTCCACTTT.

This clone was counted once. The chain carries TRBV19 and TRBJ2-1; tentatively, D is TRBD2 (6 bases). Trimming cost V 5 bases and J 9 bases, with 20 bases left between them. The CDR3 covers 15 residues. Germline CDR1 and CDR2: LNHDA and SQIVND (reference sequence). Here the CDR3 reads CASSALAPLHGEQFF. CDR3 sequence (DNA): TGTGCCAGTAGTGCGCTAGCGCCTCTGCACGGTGAGCAGTTCTTC.

The count of this clone is one. This sequence joins TRBV5-6 and TRBJ2-7, with 12 bases fitting TRBD2. There are 14 residues in the CDR3. Trimming at V came to 5 bases and at J to 3 bases, leaving 3 bases not matched to a gene. Germline assignment: CDR1 SGHDT and CDR2 YYEEEE. The CDR3 nucleotides read TGTGCCAGCAGGCAGACTAGCGGGGGCTACGAGCAGTACTTC. Its protein product is CASRQTSGGYEQYF. The variable domain in full, completed from reference TRBV5-6 and TRBJ2-7, reads DAGVTQSPTHLIKTRGQQVTLRCSPKSGHDTVSWYQQALGQGPQFIFQYYEEEERQRGNFPDRFSGHQFPNYSSELNVNALLLGDSALYLCASRQTSGGYEQYFGPGTRLTVT.

The chain employs TRBV7-2 and TRBJ2-3, with unresolved D. CDR1 is SGHTA and CDR2 is FQGNSA in the germline V gene. Trimming removed 3 bases from V and 2 bases from J, with 9 bases in between. The CDR3 has 14 residues. The CDR3: CASSLGSNTDTQYF. CDR3 DNA: TGTGCCAGCAGCTTGGGCTCGAACACAGATACGCAGTATTTT.

The genes are TRBV9 and TRBJ1-3; tentative D call: TRBD1 (5 bases). V dropped 0 bases and J dropped 0 bases, with 7 bases sitting between them. The germline V gene has CDR1 SGDLS and CDR2 YYNGEE. The CDR3 consists of 15 residues. The CDR3 DNA is TGTGCCAGCAGCGTAGCAGACAGCTCTGGAAACACCATATATTTT. Protein sequence: CASSVADSSGNTIYF. Full variable domain (rest looked up from reference TRBV9 and TRBJ1-3): DSGVTQTPKHLITATGQRVTLRCSPRSGDLSVYWYQQSLDQGLQFLIQYYNGEERAKGNILERFSAQQFPDLHSELNLSSLELGDSALYFCASSVADSSGNTIYFGEGSWLTVV.

This clone was observed once. The chain is built from TRBV12-5 and TRBJ1-2; 7 nucleotides align to TRBD1. The CDR3 is made up of 14 amino acids. Germline assignment: CDR1 LGHNT and CDR2 FRNRAP. V was clipped by 0 bases and J by 2 bases; unmatched bases: 0. This CDR3 is CASGLVTGNYGYTF. DNA for the CDR3: TGTGCTAGTGGTTTGGTGACAGGGAACTATGGCTACACCTTC.

This rearrangement joins TRBV28 to TRBJ1-4; 8 bases line up with TRBD1. Germline CDR1 reads MDHEN; CDR2 reads SYDVKM. The CDR3 is 16 amino acids. Unmatched junction bases numbered 10, after V lost 3 bases and J lost 7 bases. The CDR3 nucleotides are TGTGCCAGCAGTTTTTTCGGGACAGGACTTTCTGAAAAACTGTTTTTT. Translated: CASSFFGTGLSEKLFF.

This chain connects TRBV7-2 to TRBJ2-5, with D perhaps TRBD2 (5 bases). The ends were cut back, 0 bases at V and 7 bases at J, with 9 bases in the middle. CDR1 is SGHTA and CDR2 is FQGNSA in the germline V gene. This CDR3 has 13 amino acids. The CDR3 nucleotides are TGTGCCAGCAGCTTAGCGGAGGCTTCGACCCAGTACTTC. It codes for CASSLAEASTQYF.

The genes are TRBV3-1 (or the pseudogene TRBV3-2) and TRBJ2-5; the match to TRBD2 covers 8 bases. The J segment lost 0 bases and the V segment lost 1 base, leaving 4 bases of the junction unmatched. The CDR3 length is 16 residues. CDR1 is LGHDT and CDR2 is YNNKEL in the germline V gene (reference sequence). The CDR3 sequence: CASSQGGGGYQETQYF. The CDR3 bases are TGTGCCAGCAGCCAAGGGGGCGGGGGGTACCAAGAGACCCAGTACTTC.

As concerns this clone: Within the sample, other DNA sequences also encode this same CDR3. The chain carries TRBV19 and TRBJ2-2, with 12 bases that match TRBD2. Germline V CDR1 and CDR2: LNHDA, SQIVND (reference sequence). The trim removed 4 bases at V and 5 bases at J, leaving 5 bases unmatched. This CDR3 has 16 residues. As DNA, the CDR3 is TGTGCCAGTAGTACTCTCGGGACTAGCGGGACCGGGGAGCTGTTTTTT. Translation: CASSTLGTSGTGELFF.